Below are 27 T cell receptor beta chains sequenced from a single sample in a study of OX40 agonist ivuxolimab in advanced cancers. Assay: immunoSEQ multiplex PCR; the TCRdb copy retains only in-frame clones and omits some. The table records more than 11,000 clones, 65% to 85% of them present only once. This specimen was CD4+ or CD8+ T cells sorted from blood, taken in a trial of the OX40 agonist ivuxolimab. The source of these receptors is an adult with an advanced solid tumor such as melanoma, head and neck, liver or kidney cancer.

The chain employs TRBV15 and TRBJ2-7; D perhaps matches TRBD1 (6 bases). Trimming shortened V by 5 bases and J by 0 bases, and 17 bases separated the two germline ends. Per the germline V gene, CDR1 is LNHNV and CDR2 is YYDKDF (reference sequence). The CDR3 sequence is 16 residues long. CDR3 sequence reads: CATSPLWTASSYEQYF. The CDR3, as DNA: TGTGCCACCAGCCCGCTGTGGACAGCGTCCTCCTACGAGCAGTACTTC. The full variable domain, its missing parts supplied by reference TRBV15 and TRBJ2-7, is DAMVIQNPRYQVTQFGKPVTLSCSQTLNHNVMYWYQQKSSQAPKLLFHYYDKDFNNEADTPDNFQSRRPNTSFCFLDIRSPGLGDTAMYLCATSPLWTASSYEQYFGPGTRLTVT.

The rearrangement uses TRBV4-2 and TRBJ2-5; TRBD2 aligns across 8 bases. The CDR3 loop spans 15 amino acids. V gave up 5 bases and J gave up 3 bases; unmatched junction bases: 8. The V gene's germline CDR1 is LGHNA and CDR2 YNFKEQ. CDR3 residues: CASSNWVSGEETQYF. The CDR3 DNA reads TGTGCCAGCAGCAATTGGGTTAGCGGGGAAGAGACCCAGTACTTC.

The chain employs TRBV7-2 and TRBJ2-5; the D gene could be TRBD1 or TRBD2 (5 bases each). V was cut by 4 bases and J by 2 bases, with 14 bases left in between. The CDR3 runs to 15 residues. CDR1 is SGHTA and CDR2 is FQGNSA in the germline V gene. In nucleotides, the CDR3 is TGTGCCAGCAGCTCCCCCGTGGGGGTTCAAGAGACCCAGTACTTC. Protein product: CASSSPVGVQETQYF.

The genes are TRBV2 and TRBJ2-7, with D perhaps TRBD2 (5 bases). Looked up from germline, CDR1 is SNHLY and CDR2 is FYNNEI. CDR3 length equals 10 residues. V was cut by 8 bases and J by 6 bases, with 8 bases left in between. CDR3 coding DNA: TGTGCCAGCGGTGGGAGCGAGCAGTACTTC. It specifies CASGGSEQYF.

This clone was observed once. The rearrangement joins TRBV27 to TRBJ1-5; D perhaps matches TRBD1 (5 bases). The CDR3 consists of 13 residues. V was clipped by 3 bases and J by 6 bases, with 9 bases between them. The germline CDR1 and CDR2 sequences are MNHEY and SMNVEV (reference sequence). The CDR3 is CASSLGGIQPQHF. CDR3 coding DNA: TGTGCCAGCAGTTTGGGGGGAATTCAGCCCCAGCATTTT.

The rearrangement links TRBV28 to TRBJ1-3; TRBD1 matches 7 bases. CDR3 length equals 21 residues. V shed 5 bases, J shed 5 bases, and the junction held 27 bases outside the gene matches. CDR1 and CDR2 from the germline V gene are MDHEN and SYDVKM. The DNA of the CDR3 is TGTGCCAGCAGTACACAATTCTTGCGGACAGGAGTGGGAGCTGGCAGAAACACCATATATTTT. Translation: CASSTQFLRTGVGAGRNTIYF.

V is TRBV7-3 and J is TRBJ2-7, with TRBD1 as a possible D gene (6 bases). Germline loops: CDR1 SGHTA, CDR2 FQGTGA. The CDR3 length is 14 residues. The V end was cut by 5 bases, the J end by 2 bases, with 13 bases between. CDR3 coding DNA: TGTGCCAGCAGCCCTACCACAGGGACCTACGAGCAGTACTTC. Amino acid sequence: CASSPTTGTYEQYF.

This clone is a singleton in its sample. This rearrangement joins TRBV7-3 to TRBJ2-1; D is possibly TRBD2 (6 bases). Germline CDR1 SGHTA, CDR2 FQGTGA. The V end lost 5 bases, the J end lost 7 bases, and 18 bases lay between the germline ends. The CDR3 runs to 15 residues. Here the CDR3 reads CASSPWGGTGNEQFF. CDR3 nucleotide sequence: TGTGCCAGCAGCCCGTGGGGCGGGACCGGGAATGAGCAGTTCTTC.

The chain combines TRBV30 with TRBJ2-3, with a tentative D call TRBD1 (5 bases). This CDR3 contains 15 residues. Germline V lookup: CDR1 GTSNPN, CDR2 SVGIG (reference sequence). Trimming pared 0 bases from V and 0 bases from J, leaving 10 bases between. The DNA of the CDR3 is TGTGCCTGGAGTGTAGGGGTAACTAGCACAGATACGCAGTATTTT. Protein: CAWSVGVTSTDTQYF.

This clone has only one observation. The V gene is TRBV28, the J gene TRBJ2-1; 14 bases align to TRBD2. CDR3 length: 22 residues. Germline CDR1 MDHEN, CDR2 SYDVKM. With V trimmed by 6 bases and J by 8 bases, 27 bases remained unmatched. The CDR3: CASRFPNPGTSGSLSTIDEQFF. CDR3 sequence (DNA): TGTGCCAGCAGATTCCCTAACCCCGGGACTAGCGGGAGCCTATCCACAATAGATGAGCAGTTCTTC.

The V call is TRBV13, the J call TRBJ1-1; no clear D. The ends were cut back, 5 bases at V and 3 bases at J, with 13 bases in the middle. The CDR3 totals 14 residues. Germline CDR1 reads PRHDT; CDR2 reads FYEKMQ (reference sequence). CDR3 residues: CASSPNIGDTEAFF. As DNA, the CDR3 is TGTGCCAGCAGCCCCAACATCGGAGACACTGAAGCTTTCTTT.

Regarding this clone: Other nucleotide sequences in the sample specify the same CDR3. The genes are TRBV4-3 and TRBJ1-4; no reliable D call. V was cut by 0 bases and J by 8 bases, with 7 bases left in between. The CDR3 spans 13 residues. CDR1 and CDR2 from the germline V gene are LGHNA and YSLEER. In DNA, the CDR3 is TGCGCCAGCAGCCAAGATGGTGGAGAAAAACTGTTTTTT. As protein: CASSQDGGEKLFF.

The gene calls are TRBV28 and TRBJ2-7; tentative D call: TRBD1 (5 bases). The germline V gene has CDR1 MDHEN and CDR2 SYDVKM. The CDR3 has 13 residues. Trimming removed 5 bases from V and 3 bases from J, with 11 bases in between. CDR3 sequence (DNA): TGTGCCAGCAGTCCTCTAGGGGACTACGAGCAGTACTTC. This translates into CASSPLGDYEQYF.

The V and J genes are TRBV7-6 and TRBJ2-1; D possibly corresponds to TRBD2 (6 bases). V was pared by 3 bases and J by 7 bases, with 19 bases between. Germline V CDR1 and CDR2: SGHVS, FNYEAQ. The CDR3 has 16 residues. The CDR3 spells CASSFAGSGSGNEQFF. As DNA, the CDR3 is TGTGCCAGCAGCTTCGCTGGTAGCGGAAGTGGGAATGAGCAGTTCTTC.

This chain links TRBV9 with TRBJ2-7; 12 bases align to TRBD2. From germline, CDR1 is SGDLS and CDR2 YYNGEE. J was trimmed by 7 bases and V by 4 bases; bases with no gene match: 6. The CDR3 loop spans 14 amino acids. The CDR3 is CASSPTSGREEQYF. CDR3 bases: TGTGCCAGCAGCCCGACTAGCGGGAGAGAAGAGCAGTACTTC. Based on the CDR3 plus reference TRBV9 and TRBJ2-7, the full variable domain is DSGVTQTPKHLITATGQRVTLRCSPRSGDLSVYWYQQSLDQGLQFLIQYYNGEERAKGNILERFSAQQFPDLHSELNLSSLELGDSALYFCASSPTSGREEQYFGPGTRLTVT.

By sample fraction, this clone is medium-sized. The chain carries TRBV11-2 and TRBJ2-7; D may correspond to TRBD1 or TRBD2 (5 bases each). CDR1 is SGHAT, CDR2 FQNNGV, per germline. The CDR3 totals 14 residues. Trimming removed 1 base from V and 3 bases from J, with 10 bases in between. The CDR3: CASSLVGDLYEQYF. The CDR3 region has the DNA TGTGCCAGCAGCTTAGTGGGGGATCTCTACGAGCAGTACTTC.

The gene calls are TRBV1 and TRBJ2-2; no check of the table's D call, TRBD2, against the DNA was made. TRBV1 is described as a pseudogene. CDR3 length: 19 residues. DNA of the CDR3: TGCACCAGCAGCCAAAAAGGGGATAGGGGACTAGAGCTCACCGGGGAGCTGTTTTTT. This sequence encodes CTSSQKGDRGLELTGELFF.

The J gene is TRBJ2-1, the V gene TRBV6-6; D remains ambiguous. This CDR3 is built from 16 residues. CDR1 is MNHNY, CDR2 SVGAGI, per germline (reference sequence). V was cut by 5 bases and J by 0 bases, with 14 bases left in between. The DNA of the CDR3 is TGTGCCAGCAGTCAGACCGATTTAAGCTCCTACAATGAGCAGTTCTTC. This encodes CASSQTDLSSYNEQFF.

This rearrangement joins TRBV19 to TRBJ1-1, with no clear D. Germline V gives CDR1 LNHDA, CDR2 SQIVND (reference sequence). V dropped 5 bases and J dropped 4 bases, with 17 bases sitting between them. CDR3 size: 15 residues. CDR3 protein: CASSSREGRGTEAFF. Here the CDR3 DNA reads TGTGCCAGTAGTTCCCGGGAGGGTCGCGGCACTGAAGCTTTCTTT.

This sequence joins TRBV21-1 and TRBJ2-7; TRBD1, the table's D call, lacks a check against the DNA. TRBV21-1 corresponds to a pseudogene. CDR3 size: 16 residues. The CDR3 DNA reads TGTGCCAGCAGCGAAACGGCTTTGGGCCACCGATACGAGCAGTACTTC. This encodes CASSETALGHRYEQYF.

The chain couples TRBV11-1 to TRBJ2-1; D is uncertain. Germline lookup yields CDR1 SGHAT and CDR2 FQDESV (reference sequence). Between the trimmed V and J ends, which lost 2 bases and 0 bases, there was a span of 8 bases. The CDR3 length is 15 residues. CDR3 DNA: TGTGCCAGCAGCTTATTCCGGAACTCCTACAATGAGCAGTTCTTC. This encodes CASSLFRNSYNEQFF.

The CDR3 DNA reads TGTGCCAGCAGCCGCCCCCAAGGCTACAATGAGCAGTTCTTC. Its protein product is CASSRPQGYNEQFF. The rearrangement uses TRBV7-9 and TRBJ2-1; unclear D gene. The CDR3 contains 14 residues. The V gene lost 5 bases and the J gene lost 3 bases, with 11 bases spanning the gap. CDR1 SEHNR and CDR2 FQNEAQ come from the germline V gene (reference sequence).

By proportion, this clone is medium-sized. This rearrangement joins TRBV9 to TRBJ1-5; D perhaps matches TRBD1 (6 bases). V was cut by 1 base and J by 5 bases, with 13 bases left in between. CDR3 length equals 15 residues. Germline loops: CDR1 SGDLS, CDR2 YYNGEE. The CDR3 DNA reads as TGTGCCAGCAGCGTATCGGGGACACTAGATCAGCCCCAGCATTTT. Amino acids: CASSVSGTLDQPQHF.

V gene TRBV7-8 combines with J gene TRBJ1-1; D is unclear. This CDR3 comprises 14 residues. Trimming removed 5 bases at V and 4 bases at J, with 14 bases between. Germline-derived CDR1 and CDR2 are SGHVS and FQNEAQ. The CDR3, as DNA: TGTGCCAGCAGCCCGGGAGCGGTTTTCACTGAAGCTTTCTTT. Translated, it gives CASSPGAVFTEAFF. Drawing the rest from reference TRBV7-8 and TRBJ1-1, the complete variable domain is GAGVSQSPRYKVAKRGQDVALRCDPISGHVSLFWYQQALGQGPEFLTYFQNEAQLDKSGLPSDRFFAERPEGSVSTLKIQRTQQEDSAVYLCASSPGAVFTEAFFGQGTRLTVV.

The rearrangement uses TRBV9 and TRBJ2-3; D call uncertain. In germline, CDR1 is SGDLS, CDR2 YYNGEE. The CDR3 runs 13 residues. The germline V and J ends were trimmed by 7 bases and 2 bases, with 11 bases remaining between them. Here the CDR3 reads CASARVNTDTQYF. The CDR3 DNA follows: TGTGCCAGCGCCCGGGTCAACACAGATACGCAGTATTTT.

V gene TRBV27 combines with J gene TRBJ2-1; tentative D call: TRBD1 (5 bases). Per germline, CDR1 MNHEY and CDR2 SMNVEV (reference sequence). Between the trimmed V and J ends, which lost 6 bases and 5 bases, there was a span of 14 bases. The CDR3 runs 14 residues. The CDR3 is CASRLGQGNNEQFF. The CDR3 nucleotides are TGTGCCAGCAGGCTGGGTCAGGGAAACAATGAGCAGTTCTTC.

The sample holds one count of this clone. V and J are TRBV4-3 and TRBJ2-3, with 12 nucleotides matching TRBD2. Germline V gene lookup returns CDR1 LGHNA and CDR2 YSLEER. The ends lost 5 bases at V and 4 bases at J; junction bases unmatched: 4. CDR3 length: 15 residues. CDR3 in amino acids: CASSWTSGIPDTQYF. The CDR3 coding sequence is TGCGCCAGCAGCTGGACTAGCGGGATCCCAGATACGCAGTATTTT.